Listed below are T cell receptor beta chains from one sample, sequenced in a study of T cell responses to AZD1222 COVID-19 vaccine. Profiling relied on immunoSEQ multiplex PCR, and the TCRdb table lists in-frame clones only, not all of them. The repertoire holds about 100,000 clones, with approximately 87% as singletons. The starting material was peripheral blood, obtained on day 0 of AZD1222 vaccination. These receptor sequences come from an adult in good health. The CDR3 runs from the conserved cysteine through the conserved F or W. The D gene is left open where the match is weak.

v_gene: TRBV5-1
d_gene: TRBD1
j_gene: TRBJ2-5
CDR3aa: CASSLQGAQETQYF
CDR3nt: TGCGCCAGCAGCTTACAGGGGGCGCAGGAGACCCAGTACTTC

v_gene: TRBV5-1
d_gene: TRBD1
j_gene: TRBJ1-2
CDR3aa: CASKRTGFGYTF
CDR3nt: TGCGCCAGCAAAAGGACAGGGTTTGGCTACACCTTC

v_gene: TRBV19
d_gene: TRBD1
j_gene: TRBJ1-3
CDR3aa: CASRKTGAGNTIYF
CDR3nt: TGTGCCAGTAGGAAGACAGGGGCCGGAAACACCATATATTTT

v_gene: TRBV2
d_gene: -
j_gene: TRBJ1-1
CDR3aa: CASSVQGIMNTEAFF
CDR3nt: TGTGCCAGCAGTGTTCAGGGTATCATGAACACTGAAGCTTTCTTT

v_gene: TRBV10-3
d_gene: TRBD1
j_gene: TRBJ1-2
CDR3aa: CAISVTGGLDYGYTF
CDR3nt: TGTGCCATCAGTGTGACAGGGGGCTTAGACTATGGCTACACCTTC

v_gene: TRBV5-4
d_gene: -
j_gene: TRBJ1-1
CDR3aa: CASRDRQAPEAFF
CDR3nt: TGTGCCAGCAGAGATCGACAGGCCCCCGAAGCTTTCTTT

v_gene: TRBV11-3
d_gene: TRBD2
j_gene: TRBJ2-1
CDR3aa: CASSYLGGIDNEQFF
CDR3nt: TGTGCCAGCAGCTACCTGGGGGGGATCGACAATGAGCAGTTCTTC

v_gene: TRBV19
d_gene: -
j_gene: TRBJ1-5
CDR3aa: CASSPQGHSNQPQHF
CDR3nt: TGTGCCAGTAGCCCACAGGGTCATAGCAATCAGCCCCAGCATTTT

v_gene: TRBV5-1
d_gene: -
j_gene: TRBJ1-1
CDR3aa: CASSLNMGRNTEAFF
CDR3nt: TGCGCCAGCAGCTTGAATATGGGACGGAACACTGAAGCTTTCTTT

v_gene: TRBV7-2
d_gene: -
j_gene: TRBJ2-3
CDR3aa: CASSSYFTDTQYF
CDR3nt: TGTGCCAGCAGCTCCTACTTCACAGATACGCAGTATTTT

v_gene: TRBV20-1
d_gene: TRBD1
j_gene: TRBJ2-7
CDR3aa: CSASNPGQGTYEQYF
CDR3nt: TGCAGTGCTAGTAACCCGGGACAGGGGACCTACGAGCAGTACTTC

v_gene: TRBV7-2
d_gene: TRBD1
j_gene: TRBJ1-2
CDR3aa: CASSSDPQGGGYTF
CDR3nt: TGTGCCAGCAGCTCCGATCCCCAGGGGGGCGGCTACACCTTC

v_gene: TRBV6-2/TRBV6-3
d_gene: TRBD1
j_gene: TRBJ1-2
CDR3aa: CASSQTGTGEIGYTF
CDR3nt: TGTGCCAGCAGTCAAACTGGGACAGGGGAAATCGGCTACACCTTC

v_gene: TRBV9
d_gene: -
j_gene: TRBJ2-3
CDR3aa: CASSPQTTDTQYF
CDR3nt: TGTGCCAGCAGCCCGCAGACCACAGATACGCAGTATTTT

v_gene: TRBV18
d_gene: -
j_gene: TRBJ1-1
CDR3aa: CASSPPHTGATEAFF
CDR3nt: TGTGCCAGCTCACCACCCCACACGGGAGCCACTGAAGCTTTCTTT

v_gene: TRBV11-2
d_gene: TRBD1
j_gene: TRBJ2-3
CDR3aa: CASSLRSYPGQGFPATQYF
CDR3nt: TGTGCCAGCAGCTTACGATCCTACCCGGGACAGGGTTTCCCGGCTACGCAGTATTTT

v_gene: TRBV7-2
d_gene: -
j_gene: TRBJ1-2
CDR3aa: CASSLYGGVGYGYTF
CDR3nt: TGTGCCAGCAGCTTATATGGGGGAGTCGGCTATGGCTACACCTTC